This TCR beta chain was sequenced during a study of shared clonotypes between healthy human individuals. Whole-study findings and limits: When naive CD4 clonotypes were compared across several donors, approximately 4.9% were shared.

Germline trimming cut 7 bases from V and 6 bases from J; bases unmatched to any gene: 9. This CDR3 has 14 residues. CDR1 is ENHRY, CDR2 SYGVKD, per germline. At a deep level, the assay was run. Clones were read by immunoSEQ multiplex PCR, and TCRdb kept only the in-frame ones, dropping some. This sample has some 1.5 million clones, with over 95% found just once. Investigators divided CD4+ cells into CD45RA+ naive and CD45RA-negative memory subsets. A word on this clone: The antigen is not known.

The sequence was collected from a man aged 30 to 39 in good health. J is TRBJ2-7 and V is TRBV10-3, with 10 positions matching TRBD2. Sequencing was carried out using naive CD4+ T cells sorted from blood. The sample's subset: CD45RA+ positively selected. CDR3 in DNA: TGTGCCATCACGGGGCCTAGCGGGAGTGGCGAGCAGTACTTC. The encoded protein is CAITGPSGSGEQYF.